Presented here are 28 T cell receptor beta chains from one specimen sequenced in a study of T cells in Graves' hyperthyroidism and ophthalmopathy. Authors of the study amplified TCR beta CDR3 regions from RNA transcripts. During a first-round RT-PCR of the TCR CDR3, the HTBI primer set was used. MiXCR, run by TCRdb on the multiplex PCR reads, gives a single entry per CDR3 protein. The table lists under 400,000 distinct CDR3 sequences, around 14% of them singletons. Source material: blood. The receptors here all came from a young woman with Graves' hyperthyroidism.

The gene calls are TRBV20-1 and TRBJ1-2, with 8 bases that match TRBD1. The CDR3 extends over 16 amino acids. V gave up 0 bases and J gave up 6 bases; unmatched junction bases: 12. Germline CDR1 is DFQATT and CDR2 is SNEGSKA (reference sequence). CDR3 protein: CSARDRAGQALHGYTF. For the CDR3, the DNA is TGCAGTGCTAGAGATCGGGCGGGACAGGCTCTGCATGGCTACACCTTC.

The table lists this clonotype with a few counts. V is TRBV5-1 and J is TRBJ2-6; D gene unclear. Trimming cost V 1 base and J 2 bases, with 10 bases left between them. This CDR3 is 16 amino acids long. Germline CDR1 and CDR2: SGHRS and YFSETQ. DNA of the CDR3: TGCGCCAGCAGCTTGTCTGGTTCCACTGGGGCCAACGTCCTGACTTTC. Residues: CASSLSGSTGANVLTF.

This clonotype has ten or more counts. The chain recombines TRBV18 with TRBJ1-1, with a weak D call TRBD1 (6 bases). CDR3 length: 14 residues. V dropped 4 bases and J dropped 3 bases, with 12 bases sitting between them. Germline CDR1 reads KGHSH; CDR2 reads LQKENI. The CDR3 here is CASSQQGPDTEAFF. The CDR3 nucleotides read TGTGCCAGCTCACAACAGGGTCCGGACACTGAAGCTTTCTTT.

This chain uses TRBV28 with TRBJ2-1; 12 bases map to TRBD2. J gave up 8 bases and V 6 bases, and 5 bases lay outside the gene matches. In germline, CDR1 is MDHEN, CDR2 SYDVKM. The CDR3 consists of 14 residues. CDR3 DNA: TGTGCCAGCAGCACCACTAGCGGGAGGCATGAGCAGTTCTTC. It yields the protein CASSTTSGRHEQFF. The whole variable domain, filled in from reference TRBV28 and TRBJ2-1, reads DVKVTQSSRYLVKRTGEKVFLECVQDMDHENMFWYRQDPGLGLRLIYFSYDVKMKEKGDIPEGYSVSREKKERFSLILESASTNQTSMYLCASSTTSGRHEQFFGPGTRLTVL.

This clonotype was observed a handful of times. This chain connects TRBV20-1 to TRBJ2-5; D is ambiguous. Germline V gene data show CDR1 as DFQATT and CDR2 as SNEGSKA (reference sequence). There are 11 residues in the CDR3. The DNA of the CDR3 is TGCTCTTTCGCGCTCCAAGAGACCCAGTACTTC. As protein: CSFALQETQYF.

Many counts were recorded for this clonotype. The CDR3 spells CASSYSTAGGLNEQYF. CDR3 in DNA: TGTGCCAGCAGTTACTCGACAGCGGGGGGGCTCAACGAGCAGTACTTC. V usage is TRBV6-5 and J usage is TRBJ2-7, with 10 bases matching TRBD2. This CDR3 contains 16 residues. Germline V gives CDR1 MNHEY, CDR2 SVGAGI. With V trimmed by 0 bases and J by 5 bases, 7 bases remained unmatched.

With respect to this clonotype: The conserved final phenylalanine or tryptophan is absent from the CDR3, which likely points to a read error. This sequence joins TRBV27 and TRBJ2-2; D is tentatively TRBD1 or TRBD2 (6 bases each). V was shortened by 4 bases and J by 1 base, with 13 bases between the two germline ends. This CDR3 comprises 16 residues. The germline V gene encodes CDR1 MNHEY and CDR2 SMNVEV (reference sequence). CDR3 nucleotide sequence: TGTGCCAGCAGTTGGGGGGACACTCTGAACACCGGGGAGCTGTTTTTA. It translates to CASSWGDTLNTGELFL.

The gene calls are TRBV9 and TRBJ2-3; D possibly corresponds to TRBD2 (5 bases). The ends were cut back, 4 bases at V and 5 bases at J, with 14 bases in the middle. CDR3 length equals 14 residues. CDR1 is SGDLS and CDR2 is YYNGEE in the germline V gene. CDR3 sequence reads: CASSLRGFQDTQYF. Here the CDR3 DNA reads TGTGCCAGCAGCTTGCGAGGGTTCCAAGATACGCAGTATTTT.

This clonotype was observed at least ten times. The V call is TRBV13, the J call TRBJ2-3; the D is unclear. This CDR3 contains 13 residues. Per the germline V gene, CDR1 is PRHDT and CDR2 is FYEKMQ (reference sequence). The V and J ends lost 7 bases and 2 bases respectively, with 10 bases between them. The CDR3 DNA is TGTGCCAGCAATGGCAGAGACACAGATACGCAGTATTTT. This codes for CASNGRDTDTQYF.

This clonotype was seen repeatedly, ten times or more. V is TRBV10-3 and J is TRBJ2-7; tentatively, D is TRBD1 (6 bases). V was cut by 8 bases and J by 2 bases, with 13 bases left in between. The CDR3 is 13 amino acids. Germline CDR1 is ENHRY and CDR2 is SYGVKD. CDR3 DNA: TGTGCCATCGTTAACAGGGATACCTACGAGCAGTACTTC. Protein sequence: CAIVNRDTYEQYF.

This clonotype was counted ten times or more. The rearrangement links TRBV11-2 to TRBJ2-1, with 10 bases aligning to TRBD2. V was pared by 1 base and J by 0 bases, with 9 bases of the junction left unmatched. The CDR3 has 19 amino acids. Germline V gene lookup returns CDR1 SGHAT and CDR2 FQNNGV. The CDR3 DNA sequence: TGTGCCAGCAGCTTAGCACGGCTAGCGGGGGAGAGCTCCTACAATGAGCAGTTCTTC. Translating it yields CASSLARLAGESSYNEQFF.

There are many counts of this clonotype. The chain has TRBV3-1 and TRBJ1-3; the D is unclear. Per germline, CDR1 LGHDT and CDR2 YNNKEL (reference sequence). This CDR3 has 15 amino acids. Between the trimmed V and J ends, which lost 4 bases and 0 bases, there was a span of 10 bases. DNA for the CDR3: TGTGCCAGCAGCCCACATACCAGCTCTGGAAACACCATATATTTT. It translates to CASSPHTSSGNTIYF.

This clonotype was seen many times. This chain joins TRBV28 and TRBJ2-7; TRBD2 agrees at 9 bases. The CDR3 length is 14 residues. The germline CDR1 and CDR2 sequences are MDHEN and SYDVKM. The V gene end was trimmed by 4 bases and the J gene end by 3 bases; junction bases not matched to a gene: 4. CDR3: CASSWLAGLYEQYF. CDR3 bases: TGTGCCAGCAGTTGGCTAGCGGGACTCTACGAGCAGTACTTC.

This clonotype was detected ten times or more. The V and J genes are TRBV20-1 and TRBJ2-5; D unresolved. The CDR3 length is 11 residues. Trimming took 1 base from V and 1 from J, leaving 1 base between them. Germline V gene lookup returns CDR1 DFQATT and CDR2 SNEGSKA (reference sequence). CDR3 residues: CSARGQETQYF. In nucleotides, the CDR3 is TGCAGTGCTAGAGGCCAAGAGACCCAGTACTTC.

This clonotype was found many times. CDR3 in amino acids: CASSLMAATSGNTIYF. DNA for the CDR3: TGTGCCAGCAGCCTAATGGCGGCCACCTCTGGAAACACCATATATTTT. The genes are TRBV12-3 or TRBV12-4 and TRBJ1-3, with no clear D. CDR3 length equals 16 residues. Trimming removed 6 bases at V and 0 bases at J, with 15 bases between.

The chain couples TRBV20-1 to TRBJ2-3; 9 bases line up with TRBD2. The CDR3 extends over 15 amino acids. The V gene's germline CDR1 is DFQATT and CDR2 SNEGSKA (reference sequence). Unmatched junction bases numbered 8, after V lost 3 bases and J lost 4 bases. CDR3 coding DNA: TGCAGTGCTAGTAGTGCTAGCGGGGCTTCAGATACGCAGTATTTT. Translated, it gives CSASSASGASDTQYF.

This clonotype was recorded many times. This sequence joins TRBV15 and TRBJ2-7, with 10 bases aligning to TRBD1. Per germline, CDR1 LNHNV and CDR2 YYDKDF (reference sequence). The CDR3 has 18 residues. V gave up 2 bases and J gave up 7 bases; unmatched junction bases: 17. CDR3 protein: CATSRHPATGGYLREQYF. As DNA, the CDR3 is TGTGCCACCAGCAGACACCCTGCGACAGGGGGCTATCTTAGGGAGCAGTACTTC.

In this sample, this clonotype turned up many times. The chain is built from TRBV10-3 and TRBJ1-2; 9 nucleotides line up with TRBD1. V shed 7 bases and J 6 bases; nucleotides not matched to a gene: 12. Germline V gene data show CDR1 as ENHRY and CDR2 as SYGVKD. The CDR3 covers 15 residues. CDR3 sequence reads: CAITLGDRDGNGYTF. DNA for the CDR3: TGTGCCATCACCTTAGGGGACAGGGATGGTAATGGCTACACCTTC.

This clonotype was observed many times. The chain couples TRBV6-1 to TRBJ1-5, with D perhaps matching TRBD1 (5 bases). This CDR3 region has 15 residues. CDR1 is MNHNS, CDR2 SASEGT, per germline. Trimming shortened V by 7 bases and J by 2 bases, and 15 bases separated the two germline ends. Written as DNA, the CDR3 is TGTGCCAGCACCACAGGCTCATCGGGCAATCAGCCCCAGCATTTT. Translation gives CASTTGSSGNQPQHF.

This clonotype was counted ten times or more. The gene calls are TRBV27 and TRBJ2-1; D gene uncertain. The CDR3 has 17 amino acids. The V gene's germline CDR1 is MNHEY and CDR2 SMNVEV (reference sequence). V lost 0 bases and J lost 4, with 16 bases in between. CDR3 protein: CASSLSGPGLGYNEQFF. Here the CDR3 DNA reads TGTGCCAGCAGTTTATCGGGTCCAGGCCTGGGGTACAATGAGCAGTTCTTC.

This clonotype has ten or more counts. The chain uses TRBV30 and TRBJ2-7, with 7 bases aligning to TRBD2. Trimming at V came to 2 bases and at J to 1 base, leaving 5 bases not matched to a gene. CDR1 GTSNPN and CDR2 SVGIG come from the germline V gene (reference sequence). The CDR3 loop spans 14 amino acids. The CDR3 region is CAWSQAGLSYEQYF. The CDR3 DNA is TGTGCCTGGAGTCAAGCGGGACTATCCTACGAGCAGTACTTC.

This clonotype was found many times. The V gene is TRBV6-1, the J gene TRBJ1-4; D is undetermined. CDR1 and CDR2 from the germline V gene are MNHNS and SASEGT. The CDR3 sequence is 16 residues long. Trimming took off 1 base at V and 0 bases at J, with 9 bases between the two ends. The CDR3 sequence: CASSEEVEATNEKLFF. The CDR3 bases are TGTGCCAGCAGTGAAGAAGTAGAGGCAACTAATGAAAAACTGTTTTTT.

This clonotype has a count of ten or more. V usage is TRBV13 and J usage is TRBJ2-1, with 10 bases lining up with TRBD2. From germline, CDR1 is PRHDT and CDR2 FYEKMQ (reference sequence). Germline trimming cut 3 bases from V and 7 bases from J; bases unmatched to any gene: 6. There are 15 residues in the CDR3. CDR3 coding DNA: TGTGCCAGCAGCTTTGGTAGCGGGAGGTGGAATGAGCAGTTCTTC. Translating it yields CASSFGSGRWNEQFF. Complete variable domain (other parts from reference TRBV13 and TRBJ2-1): AAGVIQSPRHLIKEKRETATLKCYPIPRHDTVYWYQQGPGQDPQFLISFYEKMQSDKGSIPDRFSAQQFSDYHSELNMSSLELGDSALYFCASSFGSGRWNEQFFGPGTRLTVL.

The chain couples TRBV28 to TRBJ2-3, with TRBD1 matching 8 bases. Germline loops: CDR1 MDHEN, CDR2 SYDVKM. This CDR3 spans 15 amino acids. V shed 4 bases and J 5 bases; nucleotides not matched to a gene: 8. CDR3 bases: TGTGCCAGCAGTTCCCCGGACAGGGTGGGAGATACGCAGTATTTT. Protein: CASSSPDRVGDTQYF.

This clonotype has at least ten counts. V usage is TRBV3-1 and J usage is TRBJ1-1; 9 nucleotides match TRBD1. CDR3 size: 15 residues. J gave up 4 bases and V 2 bases, and 5 bases lay outside the gene matches. In germline, CDR1 is LGHDT, CDR2 YNNKEL (reference sequence). Written as DNA, the CDR3 is TGTGCCAGCAGCCAACGGGACAGGGTAGGCACTGAAGCTTTCTTT. Its protein product is CASSQRDRVGTEAFF.

This clonotype has a handful of counts. The rearrangement uses TRBV4-2 and TRBJ2-7, with a weak D call TRBD2 (6 bases). Trimming removed 1 base at V and 3 bases at J, with 13 bases between. This CDR3 spans 15 amino acids. Germline lookup yields CDR1 LGHNA and CDR2 YNFKEQ. This chain's CDR3 is CASSQARDSIYEQYF. CDR3 DNA: TGTGCCAGCAGCCAAGCCCGGGACTCTATCTACGAGCAGTACTTC.

The chain combines TRBV4-3 with TRBJ2-3; D may match TRBD1 or TRBD2 (5 bases each). The CDR3 consists of 16 residues. In germline, CDR1 is LGHNA, CDR2 YSLEER. Trimming pared 4 bases from V and 1 base from J, leaving 15 bases between. CDR3 in DNA: TGCGCCAGCAGCCCTCGGGGCGGAGCGGGCACAGATACGCAGTATTTT. Protein sequence: CASSPRGGAGTDTQYF.

This clonotype showed up many times. The chain carries TRBV28 and TRBJ1-2, with D possibly matching TRBD1 (6 bases). V lost 6 bases to trimming and J lost 10 bases, with 21 bases between them. This CDR3 comprises 14 residues. Germline lookup yields CDR1 MDHEN and CDR2 SYDVKM. The CDR3 coding sequence is TGTGCCAGCAGCTTAAGTCTGGGGGGCAACTTCTACACCTTC. Residues: CASSLSLGGNFYTF.